Below, 8 T cell receptor beta chains from the same sample are listed, as sequenced in a study of T cells in tumors after PD-1 blockade. Sequenced by immunoSEQ multiplex PCR; TCRdb stores in-frame clones only, minus some. There are about 48,000 clones in the sample; 81% occur only once, and roughly 4.1% lies in the top ten. The specimen comprised PBMCs, sampled before anti-PD-1 treatment. The receptors come from a human donor with basal cell carcinoma.

The count of this clone is one. The chain links TRBV6-1 to TRBJ2-1; TRBD2 matches at 8 bases. Trimming removed 2 bases from V and 4 bases from J; junction bases left unmatched: 4. The CDR3 spans 15 residues. The germline V gene encodes CDR1 MNHNS and CDR2 SASEGT. The CDR3 region is CASSESGGGYNEQFF. In nucleotides, the CDR3 is TGTGCCAGCAGTGAATCCGGGGGGGGTTACAATGAGCAGTTCTTC.

The rearrangement links TRBV19 to TRBJ1-5, with D possibly matching TRBD1 (6 bases). Germline V CDR1 and CDR2: LNHDA, SQIVND (reference sequence). Trimming removed 5 bases from V and 3 bases from J, with 11 bases in between. The CDR3 is made up of 14 amino acids. CDR3 nucleotides: TGTGCCAGTAGTGGTAGACAGGTCAATCAGCCCCAGCATTTT. This translates into CASSGRQVNQPQHF.

This clone has only a few counts. This chain joins TRBV5-1 and TRBJ2-3, with D hard to call. The CDR3 sequence is 14 residues long. Trimming took off 0 bases at V and 6 bases at J, with 11 bases between the two ends. The germline gives CDR1 SGHRS, CDR2 YFSETQ. In DNA, the CDR3 is TGCGCCAGCAGCTTGGAAACTGTCTTGGATACGCAGTATTTT. It codes for CASSLETVLDTQYF.

The chain carries TRBV5-8 and TRBJ2-7; D not resolved. This CDR3 has 14 residues. The V end was cut by 4 bases, the J end by 4 bases, with 15 bases between. Germline CDR1 and CDR2: SGHTS and YDEGEE. This chain's CDR3 is CASSLRVGPYEQYF. CDR3 sequence (DNA): TGTGCCAGCAGCCTTCGTGTCGGCCCTTACGAGCAGTACTTC.

The chain couples TRBV19 to TRBJ2-1, with D hard to call. This CDR3 region has 13 residues. Germline values: CDR1 LNHDA, CDR2 SQIVND (reference sequence). Deletions cut 5 bases from V and 9 bases from J, with 14 bases between. In DNA, the CDR3 is TGTGCCAGTAGTGTTCGAAGTTTGGGTGAGCAGTTCTTC. This translates into CASSVRSLGEQFF.

CDR3 sequence (DNA): TGTGCCAGCAGCTTGGCCCGAGGTAGCGGGAGGAATGAGCAGTTCTTC. The encoded protein is CASSLARGSGRNEQFF. The V gene is TRBV5-6, the J gene TRBJ2-1; 10 bases are a match to TRBD2. The CDR3 totals 16 residues. J was trimmed by 7 bases and V by 0 bases; bases with no gene match: 7. Germline V gives CDR1 SGHDT, CDR2 YYEEEE. Drawing the rest from reference TRBV5-6 and TRBJ2-1, the complete variable domain is DAGVTQSPTHLIKTRGQQVTLRCSPKSGHDTVSWYQQALGQGPQFIFQYYEEEERQRGNFPDRFSGHQFPNYSSELNVNALLLGDSALYLCASSLARGSGRNEQFFGPGTRLTVL.

The chain uses TRBV2 and TRBJ2-3; 8 nucleotides agree with TRBD2. Unmatched junction bases numbered 8, after V lost 7 bases and J lost 2 bases. The germline V gene has CDR1 SNHLY and CDR2 FYNNEI. This CDR3 has 15 residues. The CDR3 region has the DNA TGTGCCAGCACCGTCAGCGGGGGCCCCACAGATACGCAGTATTTT. Residues: CASTVSGGPTDTQYF.

The V gene is TRBV7-2, the J gene TRBJ2-3; D ambiguous. The V gene's germline CDR1 is SGHTA and CDR2 FQGNSA. V dropped 4 bases and J dropped 6 bases, with 14 bases sitting between them. The CDR3 consists of 14 residues. The CDR3: CASSSHLLVDTQYF. The CDR3 bases are TGTGCCAGCAGCTCCCACCTCCTCGTGGATACGCAGTATTTT.